This entry lists 15 T cell receptor beta chains sequenced from one sample in a study of blood T cell repertoires in COVID-19. Here immunoSEQ multiplex PCR was the method, and the copy in TCRdb shows in-frame clones only, minus some. The sample has 250,000 to 300,000 clones, approximately 87% seen once; the top ten hold about 12%. Sequenced sample: peripheral blood. The receptors were sampled from a woman in her thirties with COVID-19, enrolled during active disease.

The rearrangement uses TRBV6-5 and TRBJ1-2, with a tentative D call TRBD1 (6 bases). CDR3 length equals 14 residues. The V gene's germline CDR1 is MNHEY and CDR2 SVGAGI. Trimming left V 7 bases short and J 4 bases short, with 16 bases between. CDR3 in amino acids: CASTLSGGSYGYTF. The CDR3 DNA reads as TGTGCCAGCACCCTATCGGGGGGCAGCTATGGCTACACCTTC.

The V and J genes are TRBV21-1 and TRBJ2-7; the table's D call of TRBD2 was not tested on the DNA. TRBV21-1 is assigned pseudogene status. The CDR3 spans 12 residues. The CDR3 loop reads CASSKKGSEQYF. In nucleotides, the CDR3 is TGTGCCAGCAGCAAAAAAGGGAGCGAGCAGTACTTC.

The chain links TRBV2 to TRBJ1-3; D gene ambiguous. V lost 5 bases to trimming and J lost 9 bases, with 14 bases between them. The CDR3 has 13 residues. Germline assignment: CDR1 SNHLY and CDR2 FYNNEI. The CDR3 sequence is CASSPPALGTIYF. CDR3 in DNA: TGTGCCAGCAGTCCTCCGGCCCTAGGCACCATATATTTT.

J is TRBJ1-3 and V is TRBV29-1; 9 bases are shared with TRBD1. This CDR3 region has 17 residues. Per germline, CDR1 SQVTM and CDR2 ANQGSEA. V lost 4 bases to trimming and J lost 0 bases; unmatched junction nucleotides: 10. For the CDR3, the DNA is TGCAGCGTTGTGTTGTGGGGACAGGGTAACTCTGGAAACACCATATATTTT. Its protein is CSVVLWGQGNSGNTIYF.

This chain connects TRBV23-1 to TRBJ1-1; D gene ambiguous. TRBV23-1 is labeled an ORF, and its function is uncertain. This CDR3 has 14 residues. Trimming removed 10 bases from V and 3 bases from J, with 18 bases in between. This CDR3 reads CATAHPGSYTEAFF. Here the CDR3 DNA reads TGCGCCACCGCTCACCCCGGGTCCTACACTGAAGCTTTCTTT.

This rearrangement joins TRBV14 to TRBJ2-7; weak D call: TRBD2 (5 bases). The CDR3 is made up of 14 amino acids. Per germline, CDR1 SGHDN and CDR2 FVKESK. Deletions cut 5 bases from V and 2 bases from J, with 13 bases between. DNA of the CDR3: TGTGCCAGCAGCGCTGGAGGCGCCCCCTACGAGCAGTACTTC. It specifies CASSAGGAPYEQYF.

The chain recombines TRBV6-5 with TRBJ2-4; TRBD2 matches at 7 bases. The CDR3 runs to 13 residues. Trimming removed 2 bases from V and 6 bases from J; junction bases left unmatched: 1. Per the germline V gene, CDR1 is MNHEY and CDR2 is SVGAGI. In DNA, the CDR3 is TGTGCCAGCAGTTACACGGGGGGAAACATTCAGTACTTC. This encodes CASSYTGGNIQYF.

The chain joins TRBV3-1 (or the pseudogene TRBV3-2) to TRBJ1-2; TRBD1 matches at 7 bases. The CDR3 is made up of 17 amino acids. Germline V CDR1 and CDR2: LGHDT, YNNKEL (reference sequence). Trimming cost V 4 bases and J 8 bases; bases outside gene matches: 19. The CDR3 nucleotides are TGTGCCAGCAGCCCCCTAGTTAGATTTACAGGGGCGGTCGGCTACACCTTC. Translated: CASSPLVRFTGAVGYTF.

This sequence joins TRBV13 and TRBJ1-1; 9 bases map to TRBD1. After removal of 0 bases from V and 5 bases from J, the junction contained 4 bases not matched to a gene. Germline assignment: CDR1 PRHDT and CDR2 FYEKMQ (reference sequence). CDR3 length: 15 amino acids. CDR3 coding DNA: TGTGCCAGCAGCTTAGGGGGGACAGGGTGGACTGAAGCTTTCTTT. This translates into CASSLGGTGWTEAFF.

Only one count was recorded for this clone. The V and J genes are TRBV3-1 (or the pseudogene TRBV3-2) and TRBJ2-1; 7 bases fit TRBD2. CDR3 length: 12 residues. The V gene end was trimmed by 7 bases and the J gene end by 8 bases; junction bases not matched to a gene: 5. From germline, CDR1 is LGHDT and CDR2 YNNKEL (reference sequence). CDR3 sequence reads: CASTTSGDEQFF. CDR3 nucleotide sequence: TGTGCCAGCACCACGAGCGGGGATGAGCAGTTCTTC.

The chain combines TRBV12-3 or TRBV12-4 with TRBJ2-1; the D is unclear. V lost 6 bases to trimming and J lost 5 bases, with 2 bases between them. The CDR3 is 10 amino acids. The CDR3 nucleotides read TGTGCCAGCAGCGACAATGAGCAGTTCTTC. Residues: CASSDNEQFF.

This clone appeared a single time. The V call is TRBV11-2, the J call TRBJ1-3; D unresolved. This CDR3 region has 14 residues. Germline V gives CDR1 SGHAT, CDR2 FQNNGV. V was clipped by 3 bases and J by 2 bases, with 8 bases between them. The CDR3 DNA is TGTGCCAGCAGCTTCTTTGGAGCTGGAAACACCATATATTTT. Amino acids: CASSFFGAGNTIYF.

The chain carries TRBV5-4 and TRBJ2-7; 9 nucleotides align to TRBD1. V trimming: 2 bases; J trimming: 3 bases; junction bases outside the gene matches: 3. CDR3 length: 14 residues. The germline V gene encodes CDR1 SGHNT and CDR2 YYREEE (reference sequence). As DNA, the CDR3 is TGTGCCAGCAGCTTCGGGACAGGGAGCTACGAGCAGTACTTC. Translating gives CASSFGTGSYEQYF.

This rearrangement joins TRBV6-5 to TRBJ1-3; D not certain. This CDR3 is built from 15 residues. Trimming pared 6 bases from V and 4 bases from J, leaving 16 bases between. Per germline, CDR1 MNHEY and CDR2 SVGAGI. CDR3 protein: CASSHGPSEGNTIYF. The CDR3 region has the DNA TGTGCCAGCAGCCACGGTCCTTCGGAGGGAAACACCATATATTTT.

V usage is TRBV21-1 and J usage is TRBJ2-3; the table's D call, TRBD1, was not checked against the DNA. TRBV21-1 is a pseudogene. The CDR3 runs to 14 residues. This CDR3 is CASSKGQGTDTQYF. DNA of the CDR3: TGTGCCAGCAGCAAGGGACAGGGGACAGATACGCAGTATTTT.